The 11 T cell receptor beta chains listed next were all sequenced from one sample in a study of OX40 agonist ivuxolimab in advanced cancers. TCRdb's table, derived via immunoSEQ multiplex PCR, lists solely in-frame clones and lacks some. The sample yields about 100,000 clones, less than 95% seen once. The sample here was CD4+ or CD8+ T cells sorted from blood, taken in a trial of the OX40 agonist ivuxolimab. These TCRs come from an adult with an advanced solid tumor such as melanoma, head and neck, liver or kidney cancer.

The chain is built from TRBV6-5 and TRBJ2-1; D might be TRBD2 (5 bases). Germline V CDR1 and CDR2: MNHEY, SVGAGI. Deletions cut 2 bases from V and 7 bases from J, with 15 bases between. This CDR3 contains 15 residues. The DNA for the CDR3 is TGTGCCAGCAGTTACCGGGGAAGTAGAAGGAATGAGCAGTTCTTC. This sequence encodes CASSYRGSRRNEQFF.

The chain has TRBV10-3 and TRBJ2-5; 7 bases are shared with TRBD1. V lost 3 bases, J lost 4 bases, and 8 bases stayed unmatched. Germline V CDR1 and CDR2: ENHRY, SYGVKD. The CDR3 is made up of 15 amino acids. Here the CDR3 reads CAISDSTGRRETQYF. The CDR3 DNA reads as TGTGCCATCAGTGACTCGACAGGGCGTCGAGAGACCCAGTACTTC.

The J gene is TRBJ1-4, the V gene TRBV5-1, with D unresolved. Germline CDR1 and CDR2: SGHRS and YFSETQ. Trimming removed 0 bases from V and 4 bases from J, with 16 bases in between. This CDR3 is 17 amino acids long. CDR3 sequence (DNA): TGCGCCAGCAGCTTGGCTTCTTTCTTTCGGGGTAATGAAAAACTGTTTTTT. This encodes CASSLASFFRGNEKLFF.

This clone was observed once. The gene calls are TRBV7-9 and TRBJ2-3; D remains ambiguous. V was shortened by 2 bases and J by 0 bases, with 18 bases between the two germline ends. The CDR3 runs to 18 residues. Per the germline V gene, CDR1 is SEHNR and CDR2 is FQNEAQ (reference sequence). CDR3 protein: CASSLTFTLDTSTDTQYF. CDR3 coding DNA: TGTGCCAGCAGCTTAACATTCACTCTAGATACAAGCACAGATACGCAGTATTTT. Full variable domain (remainder filled in from reference TRBV7-9 and TRBJ2-3): DTGVSQNPRHKITKRGQNVTFRCDPISEHNRLYWYRQTLGQGPEFLTYFQNEAQLEKSRLLSDRFSAERPKGSFSTLEIQRTEQGDSAMYLCASSLTFTLDTSTDTQYFGPGTRLTVL.

V is TRBV6-1 and J is TRBJ1-4, with 7 nucleotides matching TRBD1. With V trimmed by 6 bases and J by 5 bases, 6 bases remained unmatched. CDR3 length equals 14 residues. The germline gives CDR1 MNHNS, CDR2 SASEGT. CDR3 loop: CASRLQGSNEKLFF. In DNA, the CDR3 is TGTGCCAGCAGGCTACAGGGGAGCAATGAAAAACTGTTTTTT.

The chain is built from TRBV9 and TRBJ1-3; 11 nucleotides agree with TRBD1. This CDR3 is built from 16 residues. After removal of 3 bases from V and 7 bases from J, the junction contained 9 bases not matched to a gene. From germline, CDR1 is SGDLS and CDR2 YYNGEE. CDR3 residues: CASSASRTGGRNTIYF. In nucleotides, the CDR3 is TGTGCCAGCAGCGCTTCCCGGACAGGGGGCCGGAACACCATATATTTT. The full variable domain, in which reference TRBV9 and TRBJ1-3 provide the parts outside the CDR3, is DSGVTQTPKHLITATGQRVTLRCSPRSGDLSVYWYQQSLDQGLQFLIQYYNGEERAKGNILERFSAQQFPDLHSELNLSSLELGDSALYFCASSASRTGGRNTIYFGEGSWLTVV.

The chain links TRBV11-2 to TRBJ2-5, with unresolved D. The CDR3 extends over 13 amino acids. The germline V gene has CDR1 SGHAT and CDR2 FQNNGV. V was trimmed by 3 bases and J by 2 bases, leaving 7 bases between them. The CDR3 reads CASSFIPQETQYF. For the CDR3, the DNA is TGTGCCAGCAGCTTTATCCCACAAGAGACCCAGTACTTC. Complete variable domain (other parts from reference TRBV11-2 and TRBJ2-5): EAGVAQSPRYKIIEKRQSVAFWCNPISGHATLYWYQQILGQGPKLLIQFQNNGVVDDSQLPKDRFSAERLKGVDSTLKIQPAKLEDSAVYLCASSFIPQETQYFGPGTRLLVL.

The gene calls are TRBV13 and TRBJ1-1; D might be TRBD1 (5 bases). Between the trimmed V and J ends, which lost 5 bases and 3 bases, there was a span of 16 bases. Germline values: CDR1 PRHDT, CDR2 FYEKMQ (reference sequence). The CDR3 consists of 15 residues. The CDR3 loop is CASSPIWGRDTEAFF. The CDR3 region has the DNA TGTGCCAGCAGCCCCATATGGGGGAGGGACACTGAAGCTTTCTTT.

The chain recombines TRBV7-3 with TRBJ2-7, with 8 bases identical to TRBD2. Germline V gene lookup returns CDR1 SGHTA and CDR2 FQGTGA. The ends lost 5 bases at V and 6 bases at J; junction bases unmatched: 6. This CDR3 contains 13 residues. The CDR3 sequence is CASSRSGSGEQYF. CDR3 in DNA: TGTGCCAGCAGCCGAAGCGGGAGTGGCGAGCAGTACTTC.

This clone was counted between two and nine times. V usage is TRBV30 and J usage is TRBJ2-2, with D maybe TRBD1 (6 bases). Looked up from germline, CDR1 is GTSNPN and CDR2 is SVGIG (reference sequence). Trimming stripped 7 bases from V and 7 bases from J, with 19 bases between. The CDR3 runs 14 residues. The CDR3 DNA follows: TGTGCCTCCCGACAGGCCGCCGGATTCGGGGAGCTGTTTTTT. Its protein product is CASRQAAGFGELFF.

The chain carries TRBV18 and TRBJ2-7, with TRBD1 identical over 8 bases. This CDR3 is built from 14 residues. V lost 1 base, J lost 5 bases, and 4 bases stayed unmatched. The germline V gene has CDR1 KGHSH and CDR2 LQKENI. CDR3 in amino acids: CASSPLQGADEQYF. The CDR3 DNA reads as TGTGCCAGCTCACCACTTCAGGGGGCCGACGAGCAGTACTTC.